These T cell receptor beta chains were read from a single sample in a study of T cell repertoires in cytomegalovirus infection. MiXCR was run by TCRdb on the reads, yielding one entry per CDR3 protein. The table records more than 300,000 distinct CDR3 sequences, about a third of them present only once. What these receptors recognize is not known. The sequencing here drew on cultured PBMCs, taken from culture after CMV antigen stimulation. The source of these receptors is a human donor in good health (CMV status not recorded). Some clones in this sample may be carry-over from other donors' samples. Both conserved end residues are part of each CDR3. D genes are given only for firm matches. Size is omitted from some rows. Given values are once, few, many or a class for expanded clones.

-	TRBV5-4	-	TRBJ2-6	CASSFDSSGANVLTF	TGTGCCAGCAGCTTCGACAGCTCTGGGGCCAACGTCCTGACTTTC
TRBD1	TRBV24-1	few	TRBJ1-2	CATSDSDETGYGYTF	TGTGCCACCAGTGATTCCGACGAGACAGGGTACGGCTACACCTTC
-	TRBV12-3/TRBV12-4	-	TRBJ2-5	CASTNHLGETQYF	TGTGCCAGCACCAATCACTTGGGAGAGACCCAGTACTTC
-	TRBV7-2	many	TRBJ2-7	CASKGGGPGYEQYF	TGTGCCAGCAAGGGGGGAGGGCCAGGTTACGAGCAGTACTTC
TRBD2	TRBV4-3	many	TRBJ2-2	CASSQDLTTSGSRGELFF	TGCGCCAGCAGCCAAGATCTGACGACTAGCGGGAGTCGCGGGGAGCTGTTTTTT
TRBD1	TRBV12-3/TRBV12-4	-	TRBJ2-1	CASTYGQARSYNEQFF	TGTGCCAGCACCTACGGACAGGCCCGCTCCTACAATGAGCAGTTCTTC
-	TRBV7-2	-	TRBJ2-3	CASSRTRVGADTQYF	TGTGCCAGCAGCCGAACAAGGGTAGGGGCAGATACGCAGTATTTT
TRBD2	TRBV7-9	-	TRBJ2-5	CASGRVGPEETQYF	TGTGCCAGCGGGAGGGTTGGCCCCGAAGAGACCCAGTACTTC
-	TRBV6-2/TRBV6-3	-	TRBJ2-1	CASSYRRTGQLQNEQFF	TGTGCCAGCAGTTACCGTCGGACTGGCCAATTACAGAATGAGCAGTTCTTC
-	TRBV15	few	TRBJ1-1	CATSRGIGAEAFF	TGTGCCACCAGCAGGGGTATAGGCGCTGAAGCTTTCTTT
-	TRBV6-1	many	TRBJ1-6	CATRQYNSPLHF	TGTGCCACTCGACAGTATAATTCACCCCTCCACTTT
TRBD2	TRBV19	-	TRBJ2-2	CASSIGGGTGELFF	TGTGCCAGTAGTATAGGGGGGGGCACCGGGGAGCTGTTTTTT
-	TRBV27	-	TRBJ2-7	CASRRSSRELKYEQYF	TGTGCCAGCAGAAGATCCTCCCGGGAGCTAAAGTACGAGCAGTACTTC
-	TRBV6-6	-	TRBJ2-3	CASSIPLRPGQLIADTQYF	TGTGCCAGCAGCATCCCGTTGCGCCCGGGACAATTAATCGCAGATACGCAGTATTTT
-	TRBV6-2/TRBV6-3	-	TRBJ1-5	CASNSGVSGQPQHF	TGTGCCAGCAACAGCGGGGTCAGCGGTCAGCCCCAGCATTTT